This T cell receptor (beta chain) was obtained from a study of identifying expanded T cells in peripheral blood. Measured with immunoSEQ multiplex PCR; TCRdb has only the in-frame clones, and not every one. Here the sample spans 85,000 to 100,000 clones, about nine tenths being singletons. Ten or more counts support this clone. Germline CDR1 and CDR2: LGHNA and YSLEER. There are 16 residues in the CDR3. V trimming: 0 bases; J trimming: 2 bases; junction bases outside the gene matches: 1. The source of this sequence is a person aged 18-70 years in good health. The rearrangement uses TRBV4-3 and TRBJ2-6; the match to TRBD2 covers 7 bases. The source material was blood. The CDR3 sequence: CASSQDRGAGANVLTF. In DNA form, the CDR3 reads TGCGCCAGCAGCCAAGATCGGGGGGCTGGGGCCAACGTCCTGACTTTC.